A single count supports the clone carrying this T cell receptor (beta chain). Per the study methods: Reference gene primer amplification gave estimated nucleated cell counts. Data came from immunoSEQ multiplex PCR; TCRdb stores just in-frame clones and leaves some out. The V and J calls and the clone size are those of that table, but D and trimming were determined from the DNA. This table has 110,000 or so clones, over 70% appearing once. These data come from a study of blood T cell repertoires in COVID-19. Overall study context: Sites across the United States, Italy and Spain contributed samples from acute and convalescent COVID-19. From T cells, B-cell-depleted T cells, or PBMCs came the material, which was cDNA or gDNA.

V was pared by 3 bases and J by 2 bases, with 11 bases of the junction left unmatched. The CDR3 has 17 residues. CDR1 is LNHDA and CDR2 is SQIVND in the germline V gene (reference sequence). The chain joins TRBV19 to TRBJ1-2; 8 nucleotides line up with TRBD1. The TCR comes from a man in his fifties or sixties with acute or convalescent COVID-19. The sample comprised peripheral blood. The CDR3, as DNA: TGTGCCAGTAGTATCTCGGACAGGGCCCTAGGGAACTATGGCTACACCTTC. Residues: CASSISDRALGNYGYTF.